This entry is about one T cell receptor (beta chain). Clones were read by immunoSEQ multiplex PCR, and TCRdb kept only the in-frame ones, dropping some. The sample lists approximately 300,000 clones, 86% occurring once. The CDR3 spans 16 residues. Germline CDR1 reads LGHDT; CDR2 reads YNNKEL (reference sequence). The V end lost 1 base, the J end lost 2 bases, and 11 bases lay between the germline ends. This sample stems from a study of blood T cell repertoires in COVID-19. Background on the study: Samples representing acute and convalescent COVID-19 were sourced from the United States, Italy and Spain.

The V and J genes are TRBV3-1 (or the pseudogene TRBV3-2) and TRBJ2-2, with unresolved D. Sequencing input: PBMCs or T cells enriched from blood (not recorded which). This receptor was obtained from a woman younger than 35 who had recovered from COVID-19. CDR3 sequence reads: CASSQVFLSNTGELFF. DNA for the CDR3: TGTGCCAGCAGCCAAGTTTTCCTATCAAACACCGGGGAGCTGTTTTTT.